This T cell receptor beta chain was observed in a study of cytomegalovirus exposure and HLA in healthy donors. Study outcomes and limitations: There were some V segments, including TRBV6-2 and TRBV6-3, excluded as indistinguishable. Listed as cytomegalovirus-associated were approximately 160 TCR beta chains. High sensitivity and specificity were reportedly achieved when the classifier diagnosed cytomegalovirus status. The productive fraction for most TCR beta V segments was about 87% or about 30% in an earlier analysis.

The V end lost 0 bases, the J end lost 0 bases, and 15 bases lay between the germline ends. There are 19 residues in the CDR3. Germline loops: CDR1 LGHNA, CDR2 YSLEER. Regarding this clone: Its antigen is currently unknown.

Researchers ran the PCR with 60 Vbeta and 13 Jbeta primers. Assay used: immunoSEQ multiplex PCR; TCRdb lists only in-frame clones, some missing. The sample consists of under 250,000 clones, 75% to 85% of them appearing once. Sequencing was carried out using PBMCs. The origin of this receptor is a woman in her forties or fifties in good health and CMV-seronegative. The chain carries TRBV4-3 and TRBJ2-6; TRBD2 is a possible D gene (5 bases). In nucleotides, the CDR3 is TGCGCCAGCAGCCAAGATAGGGCTAGCACCCGCTCTGGGGCCAACGTCCTGACTTTC. The encoded protein is CASSQDRASTRSGANVLTF.